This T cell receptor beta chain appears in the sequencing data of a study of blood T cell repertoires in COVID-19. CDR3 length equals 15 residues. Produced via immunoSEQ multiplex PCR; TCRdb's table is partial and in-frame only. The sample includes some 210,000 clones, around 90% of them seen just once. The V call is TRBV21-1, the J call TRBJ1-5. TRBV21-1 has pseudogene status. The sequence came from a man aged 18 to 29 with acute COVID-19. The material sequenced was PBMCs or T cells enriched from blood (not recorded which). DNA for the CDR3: TGTGCCAGCAGCAAATATTCCCGGTGCAATCAGCCCCAGCATTTT. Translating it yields CASSKYSRCNQPQHF.